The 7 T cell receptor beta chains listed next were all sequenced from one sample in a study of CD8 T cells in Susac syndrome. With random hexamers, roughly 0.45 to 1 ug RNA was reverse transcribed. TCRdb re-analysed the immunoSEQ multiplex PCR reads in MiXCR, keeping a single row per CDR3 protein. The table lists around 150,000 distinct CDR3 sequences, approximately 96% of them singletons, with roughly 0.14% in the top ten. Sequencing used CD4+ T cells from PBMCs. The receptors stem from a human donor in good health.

The DNA for the CDR3 is TGCAGCGTTAATACAGGGAGCTCCTACAATGAGCAGTTCTTC. The encoded protein is CSVNTGSSYNEQFF. The rearrangement joins TRBV29-1 to TRBJ2-1; D might be TRBD1 (6 bases). This CDR3 spans 14 amino acids. With 5 bases removed from V and 0 bases from J, the gap between germline ends came to 11 bases. Germline assignment: CDR1 SQVTM and CDR2 ANQGSEA.

The CDR3 reads CASSPATGIYGYTF. CDR3 DNA sequence: TGTGCCAGCAGCCCAGCGACAGGGATCTATGGCTACACCTTC. V usage is TRBV28 and J usage is TRBJ1-2, with 7 bases that match TRBD1. CDR3 length equals 14 residues. CDR1 and CDR2 (germline): MDHEN, SYDVKM. V lost 6 bases, J lost 4 bases, and 8 bases stayed unmatched.

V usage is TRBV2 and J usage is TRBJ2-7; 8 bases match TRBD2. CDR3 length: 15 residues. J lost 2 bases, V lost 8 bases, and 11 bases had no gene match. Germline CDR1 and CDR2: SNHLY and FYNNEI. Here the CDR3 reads CASVLSGGATYEQYF. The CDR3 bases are TGTGCCAGCGTACTGAGCGGGGGAGCTACCTACGAGCAGTACTTC. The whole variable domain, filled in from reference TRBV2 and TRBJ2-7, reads EPEVTQTPSHQVTQMGQEVILRCVPISNHLYFYWYRQILGQKVEFLVSFYNNEISEKSEIFDDQFSVERPDGSNFTLKIRSTKLEDSAMYFCASVLSGGATYEQYFGPGTRLTVT.

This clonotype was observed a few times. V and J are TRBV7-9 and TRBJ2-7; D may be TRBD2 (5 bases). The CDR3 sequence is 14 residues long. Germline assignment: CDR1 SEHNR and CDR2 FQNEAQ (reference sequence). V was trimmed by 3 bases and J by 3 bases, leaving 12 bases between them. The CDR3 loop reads CASSLSAGGYEQYF. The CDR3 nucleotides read TGTGCCAGCAGCTTGTCGGCGGGCGGCTACGAGCAGTACTTC.

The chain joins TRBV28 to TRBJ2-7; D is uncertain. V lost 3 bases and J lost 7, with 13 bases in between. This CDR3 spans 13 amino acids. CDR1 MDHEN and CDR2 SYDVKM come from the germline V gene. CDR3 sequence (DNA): TGTGCCAGCAGTTTGGAGTCCCCTCGAGAGCAGTACTTC. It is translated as CASSLESPREQYF.

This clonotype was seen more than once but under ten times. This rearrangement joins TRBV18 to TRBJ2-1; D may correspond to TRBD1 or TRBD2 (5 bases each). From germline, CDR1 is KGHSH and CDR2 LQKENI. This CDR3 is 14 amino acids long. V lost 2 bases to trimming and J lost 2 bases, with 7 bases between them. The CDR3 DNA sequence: TGTGCCAGCTCACCATTGGGGGCCTACAATGAGCAGTTCTTC. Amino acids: CASSPLGAYNEQFF.

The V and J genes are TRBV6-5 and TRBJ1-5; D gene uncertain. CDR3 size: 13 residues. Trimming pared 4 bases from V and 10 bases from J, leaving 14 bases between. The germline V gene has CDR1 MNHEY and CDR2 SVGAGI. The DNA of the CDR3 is TGTGCCAGCAGTTTTTCCACCTTTGGACCCCAGCATTTT. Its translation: CASSFSTFGPQHF.